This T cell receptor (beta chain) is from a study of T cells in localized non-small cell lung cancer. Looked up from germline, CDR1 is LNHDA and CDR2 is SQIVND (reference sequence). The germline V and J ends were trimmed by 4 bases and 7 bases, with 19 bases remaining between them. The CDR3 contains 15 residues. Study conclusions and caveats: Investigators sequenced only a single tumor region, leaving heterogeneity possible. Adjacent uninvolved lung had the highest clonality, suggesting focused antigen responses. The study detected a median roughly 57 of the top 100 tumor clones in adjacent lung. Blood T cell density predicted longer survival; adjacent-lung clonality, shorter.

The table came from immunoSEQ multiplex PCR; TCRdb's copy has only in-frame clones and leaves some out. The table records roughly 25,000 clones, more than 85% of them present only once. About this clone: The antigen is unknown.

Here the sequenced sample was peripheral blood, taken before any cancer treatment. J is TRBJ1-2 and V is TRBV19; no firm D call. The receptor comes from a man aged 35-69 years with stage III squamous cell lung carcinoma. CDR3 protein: CASSTRTGSGGGYTF. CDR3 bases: TGTGCCAGTAGTACCCGGACGGGGAGCGGAGGTGGCTACACCTTC.